This record concerns one TCR beta chain sequence. Its antigen remains unidentified. Coverage ceases 3 residues before the CDR3 finishes, and the germline J gene fills in the end. MY09/MY11 PCR detected cervical HPV DNA; dot-blot assigned genotypes. This sample was included in a study of T cells in women clearing cervical HPV infection. Libraries were prepared by immunoSEQ multiplex PCR; TCRdb keeps only in-frame clonotypes and omits some of them. The sample has 42,000 or so clones. Findings and caveats of the study: CIN3+ cases had significantly higher TCR repertoire richness than controls, but evenness did not differ.

This CDR3 is built from 15 residues. With 0 bases removed from V and 2 bases from J, the gap between germline ends came to 12 bases. Germline CDR1 and CDR2: DFQATT and SNEGSKA (reference sequence). V usage is TRBV20-1 and J usage is TRBJ2-3; weak D call: TRBD2 (5 bases). The source of this sequence is a woman between 18 and 70 years old with a cervical HPV16 infection that either progressed to CIN3+ or cleared (not recorded which). Sequencing was carried out using blood buffy coat. The CDR3 region is CSARDHNGVTDTQYF. CDR3 DNA, as far as it was read: TGCAGTGCTAGAGATCATAACGGGGTCACAGATACG.